These T cell receptor beta chains were read from a single sample in a study of CXCR3-negative and CXCR3-positive naive CD8 T cells. TCRdb reprocessed the 5' RACE reads and reports one entry per CDR3 protein, with no DNA. The sample holds under 50,000 distinct CDR3 sequences. Sequences were obtained from naive CXCR3- CD8+ T cells from blood. These receptors originate from a human donor in good health. Some clones in this sample may be carry-over from other donors' samples. Both conserved end residues are part of each CDR3.

j_gene: TRBJ2-7; v_gene: TRBV7-9; CDR3aa: CAISLASTAPEQYF
j_gene: TRBJ2-1; v_gene: TRBV20-1; CDR3aa: CSARDLGNYEQFF
j_gene: TRBJ1-1; v_gene: TRBV7-9; CDR3aa: CASSLSSNTEAFF
j_gene: TRBJ1-1; v_gene: TRBV5-1; CDR3aa: CASSVGTGDTEAFF
j_gene: TRBJ2-1; v_gene: TRBV29-1; CDR3aa: CSVLGDPTDEQFF
j_gene: TRBJ2-1; v_gene: TRBV15; CDR3aa: CATSYRTQSGEQFF
j_gene: TRBJ1-2; v_gene: TRBV18; CDR3aa: CASSPPSGGHDDYGYTF
j_gene: TRBJ1-1; v_gene: TRBV19; CDR3aa: CASSPTRDRGSLAEAFF
j_gene: TRBJ2-7; v_gene: TRBV29-1; CDR3aa: CSVSGLADSYEQYF
j_gene: TRBJ2-5; v_gene: TRBV5-8; CDR3aa: CASSYYRGLSPETQYF
j_gene: TRBJ2-1; v_gene: TRBV5-4; CDR3aa: CASSFWREGVNEQFF
j_gene: TRBJ1-5; v_gene: TRBV20-1; CDR3aa: CSATSSQEAQPQHF
j_gene: TRBJ2-1; v_gene: TRBV3-1; CDR3aa: CASLSSGGSNEQFF
j_gene: TRBJ2-1; v_gene: TRBV29-1; CDR3aa: CSVEGLAGIVNEQFF
j_gene: TRBJ2-5; v_gene: TRBV20-1; CDR3aa: CSARDRGVEETQYF
j_gene: TRBJ1-1; v_gene: TRBV30; CDR3aa: CAWSGGEKGAEAFF
j_gene: TRBJ2-2; v_gene: TRBV7-8; CDR3aa: CASSLAGGLAGRLGELFF
j_gene: TRBJ2-3; v_gene: TRBV6-4; CDR3aa: CASSDSPAGGSDTQYF
j_gene: TRBJ2-5; v_gene: TRBV6-1; CDR3aa: CAIEPGQQETQYF
j_gene: TRBJ2-7; v_gene: TRBV4-3; CDR3aa: CASQQGSGEHYEQYF
j_gene: TRBJ2-5; v_gene: TRBV9; CDR3aa: CASSTTEGATETQYF
j_gene: TRBJ2-2; v_gene: TRBV6-4; CDR3aa: CASSDSPATGAGELFF
j_gene: TRBJ2-2; v_gene: TRBV28; CDR3aa: CASSLGAGELFF
j_gene: TRBJ2-7; v_gene: TRBV29-1; CDR3aa: CSVETSGRTAGVEQYF
j_gene: TRBJ1-4; v_gene: TRBV5-1; CDR3aa: CASSFGQGDEKLFF
j_gene: TRBJ2-7; v_gene: TRBV20-1; CDR3aa: CSARGRDSMTYEQYF
j_gene: TRBJ2-7; v_gene: TRBV15; CDR3aa: CATSRAEGPDSYEQYF
j_gene: TRBJ2-7; v_gene: TRBV4-3; CDR3aa: CASSQEIAGAYEQYF
j_gene: TRBJ2-3; v_gene: TRBV6-5; CDR3aa: CASSQAWVAGITDTQYF
j_gene: TRBJ2-2; v_gene: TRBV29-1; CDR3aa: CSVERYTGELFF